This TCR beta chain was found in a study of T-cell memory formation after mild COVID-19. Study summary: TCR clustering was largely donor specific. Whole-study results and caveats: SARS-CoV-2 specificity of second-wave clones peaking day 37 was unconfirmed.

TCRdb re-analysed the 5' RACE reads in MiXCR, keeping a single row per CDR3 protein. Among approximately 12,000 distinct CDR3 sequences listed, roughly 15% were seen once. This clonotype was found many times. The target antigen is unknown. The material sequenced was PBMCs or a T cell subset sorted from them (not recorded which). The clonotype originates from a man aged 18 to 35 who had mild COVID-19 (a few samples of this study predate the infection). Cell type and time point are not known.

The CDR3 DNA reads TGTGCCAGCAGCTTAGCGGCCAGCCGCGGACTGATTAACTATGGCTACACCTTC. Its translation: CASSLAASRGLINYGYTF. The V and J genes are TRBV7-9 and TRBJ1-2; D gene uncertain. The CDR3 is 18 amino acids. Germline CDR1 SEHNR, CDR2 FQNEAQ (reference sequence). V shed 0 bases and J shed 1 base, with 18 bases lying between them.